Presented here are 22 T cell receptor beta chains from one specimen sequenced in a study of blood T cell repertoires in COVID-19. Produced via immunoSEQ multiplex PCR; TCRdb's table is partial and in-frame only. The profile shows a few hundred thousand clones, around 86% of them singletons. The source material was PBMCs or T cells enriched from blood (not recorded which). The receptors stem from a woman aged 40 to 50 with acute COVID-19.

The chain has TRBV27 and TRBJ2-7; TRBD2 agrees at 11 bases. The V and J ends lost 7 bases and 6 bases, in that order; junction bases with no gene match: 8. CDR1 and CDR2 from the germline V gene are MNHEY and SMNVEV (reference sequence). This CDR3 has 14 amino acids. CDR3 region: CASNPTSGTGEQYF. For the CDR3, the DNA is TGTGCCAGCAATCCGACTAGCGGGACGGGCGAGCAGTACTTC.

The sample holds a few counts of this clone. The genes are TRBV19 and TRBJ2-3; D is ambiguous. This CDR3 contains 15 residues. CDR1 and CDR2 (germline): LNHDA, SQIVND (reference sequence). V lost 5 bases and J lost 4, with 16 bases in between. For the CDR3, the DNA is TGTGCCAGTAGTTGGGCTTTGAGTATTGCAGATACGCAGTATTTT. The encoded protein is CASSWALSIADTQYF. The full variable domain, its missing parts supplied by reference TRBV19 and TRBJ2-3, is DGGITQSPKYLFRKEGQNVTLSCEQNLNHDAMYWYRQDPGQGLRLIYYSQIVNDFQKGDIAEGYSVSREKKESFPLTVTSAQKNPTAFYLCASSWALSIADTQYFGPGTRLTVL.

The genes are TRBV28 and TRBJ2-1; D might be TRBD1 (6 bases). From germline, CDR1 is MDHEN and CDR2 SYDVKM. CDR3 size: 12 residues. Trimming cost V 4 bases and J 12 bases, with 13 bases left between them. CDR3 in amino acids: CASSSQGFGQFF. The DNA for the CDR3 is TGTGCCAGCAGTTCACAGGGATTTGGGCAGTTCTTC.

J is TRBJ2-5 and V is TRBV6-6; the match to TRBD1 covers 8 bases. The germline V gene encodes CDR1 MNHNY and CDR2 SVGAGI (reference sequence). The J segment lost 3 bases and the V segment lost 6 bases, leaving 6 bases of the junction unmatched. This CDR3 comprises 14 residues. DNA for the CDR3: TGTGCCAGCAGGCACCGGGACAGGAAAGAGACCCAGTACTTC. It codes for CASRHRDRKETQYF.

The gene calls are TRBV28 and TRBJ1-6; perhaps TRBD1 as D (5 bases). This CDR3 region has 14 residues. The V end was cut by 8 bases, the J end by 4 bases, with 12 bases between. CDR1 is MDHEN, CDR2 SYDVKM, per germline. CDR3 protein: CASDGGGYNSPLHF. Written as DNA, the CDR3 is TGTGCCAGCGACGGGGGGGGTTATAATTCACCCCTCCACTTT.

The CDR3 DNA follows: TGTGCCAGCAGTTACTCGGTCAGGAACACTGAAGCTTTCTTT. It specifies CASSYSVRNTEAFF. The rearrangement links TRBV6-5 to TRBJ1-1, with D unclear. Germline V gene sequence: CDR1 MNHEY, CDR2 SVGAGI. There are 14 residues in the CDR3. V was trimmed by 0 bases and J by 1 base, leaving 6 bases between them.

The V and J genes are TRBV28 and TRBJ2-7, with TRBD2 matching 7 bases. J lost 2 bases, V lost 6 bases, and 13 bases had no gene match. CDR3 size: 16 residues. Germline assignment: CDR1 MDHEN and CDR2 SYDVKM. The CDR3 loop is CASSLPPSGIPYEQYF. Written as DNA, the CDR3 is TGTGCCAGCAGCCTCCCGCCCAGCGGGATCCCCTACGAGCAGTACTTC.

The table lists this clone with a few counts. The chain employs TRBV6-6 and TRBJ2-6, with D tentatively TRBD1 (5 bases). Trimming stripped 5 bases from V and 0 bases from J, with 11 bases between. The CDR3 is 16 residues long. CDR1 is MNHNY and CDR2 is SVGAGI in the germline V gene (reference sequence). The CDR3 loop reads CASSPGLSSGANVLTF. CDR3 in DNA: TGTGCCAGCAGTCCAGGGTTGAGCTCTGGGGCCAACGTCCTGACTTTC.

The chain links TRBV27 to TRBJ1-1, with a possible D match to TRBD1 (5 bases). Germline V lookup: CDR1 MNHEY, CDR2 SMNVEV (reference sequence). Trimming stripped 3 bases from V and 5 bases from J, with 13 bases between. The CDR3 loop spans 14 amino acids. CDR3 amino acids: CASSFSGPLTEAFF. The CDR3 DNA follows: TGTGCCAGCAGTTTTTCAGGGCCCTTGACTGAAGCTTTCTTT.

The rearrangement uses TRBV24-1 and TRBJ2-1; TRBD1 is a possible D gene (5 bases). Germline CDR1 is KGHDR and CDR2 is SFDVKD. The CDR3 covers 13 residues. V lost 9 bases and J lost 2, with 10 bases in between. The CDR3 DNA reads TGTGCCACCCAGGGTCCTACCTACAATGAGCAGTTCTTC. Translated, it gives CATQGPTYNEQFF.

DNA for the CDR3: TGCGCCAGCAGCCAAGTTGGAAACCGACAGGTATCAAACTATGGCTACACCTTC. It encodes CASSQVGNRQVSNYGYTF. The gene calls are TRBV4-3 and TRBJ1-2, with D perhaps TRBD1 (6 bases). This CDR3 has 18 residues. CDR1 and CDR2 (germline): LGHNA, YSLEER. Trimming stripped 1 base from V and 2 bases from J, with 20 bases between.

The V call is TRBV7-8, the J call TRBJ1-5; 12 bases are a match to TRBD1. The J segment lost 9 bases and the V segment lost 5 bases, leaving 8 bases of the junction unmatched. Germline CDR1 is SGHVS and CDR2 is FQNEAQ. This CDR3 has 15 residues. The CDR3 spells CASSLGDRGRWPQHF. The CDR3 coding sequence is TGTGCCAGCAGCCTTGGGGACAGGGGGCGGTGGCCCCAGCATTTT.

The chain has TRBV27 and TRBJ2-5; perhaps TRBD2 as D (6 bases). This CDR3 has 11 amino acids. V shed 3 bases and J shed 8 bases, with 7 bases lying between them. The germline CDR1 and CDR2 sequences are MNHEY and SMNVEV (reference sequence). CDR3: CASSFGGTQYF. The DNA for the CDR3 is TGTGCCAGCAGTTTCGGGGGTACCCAGTACTTC.

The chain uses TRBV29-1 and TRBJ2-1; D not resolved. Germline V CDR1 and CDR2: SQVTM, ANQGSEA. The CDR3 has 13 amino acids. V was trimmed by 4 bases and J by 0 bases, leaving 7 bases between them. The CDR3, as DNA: TGCAGCGTTGTTTTATTCTCCTACAATGAGCAGTTCTTC. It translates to CSVVLFSYNEQFF.

CDR3 in DNA: TGCAGCGTTGTTGGTCTAGCGGATAGCACAGATACGCAGTATTTT. Encoded protein: CSVVGLADSTDTQYF. This chain uses TRBV29-1 with TRBJ2-3; TRBD2 aligns across 7 bases. Germline V gives CDR1 SQVTM, CDR2 ANQGSEA. Unmatched junction bases numbered 7, after V lost 4 bases and J lost 0 bases. The CDR3 totals 15 residues.

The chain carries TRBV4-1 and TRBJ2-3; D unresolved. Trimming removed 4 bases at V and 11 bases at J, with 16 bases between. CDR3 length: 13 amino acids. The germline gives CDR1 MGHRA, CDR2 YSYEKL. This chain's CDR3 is CASSPGPHEMQYF. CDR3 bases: TGCGCCAGCAGCCCTGGGCCACACGAGATGCAGTATTTT.

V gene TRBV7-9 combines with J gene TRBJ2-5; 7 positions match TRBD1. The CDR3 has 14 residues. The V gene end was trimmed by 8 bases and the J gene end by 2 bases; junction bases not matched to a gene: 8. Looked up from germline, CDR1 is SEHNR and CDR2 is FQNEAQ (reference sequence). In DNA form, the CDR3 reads TGTGCCAGCTTAGAGACAGGGATACAAGAGACCCAGTACTTC. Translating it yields CASLETGIQETQYF.

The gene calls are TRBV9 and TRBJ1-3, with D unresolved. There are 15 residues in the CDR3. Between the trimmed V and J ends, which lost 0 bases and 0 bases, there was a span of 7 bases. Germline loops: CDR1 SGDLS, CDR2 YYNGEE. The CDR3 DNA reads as TGTGCCAGCAGCGTAGACACCCGCTCTGGAAACACCATATATTTT. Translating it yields CASSVDTRSGNTIYF.

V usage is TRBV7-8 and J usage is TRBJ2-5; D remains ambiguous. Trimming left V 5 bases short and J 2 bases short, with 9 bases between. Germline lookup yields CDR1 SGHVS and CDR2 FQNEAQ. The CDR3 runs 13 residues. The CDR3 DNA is TGTGCCAGCAGCAGCCCTCTACAAGAGACCCAGTACTTC. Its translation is CASSSPLQETQYF.

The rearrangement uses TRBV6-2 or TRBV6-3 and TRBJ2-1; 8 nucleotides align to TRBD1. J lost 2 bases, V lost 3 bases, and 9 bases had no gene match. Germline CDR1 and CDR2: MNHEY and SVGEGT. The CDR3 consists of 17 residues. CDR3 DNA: TGTGCCAGCAGTTATGTTGCGGGACAGGTGGCCTACAATGAGCAGTTCTTC. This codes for CASSYVAGQVAYNEQFF.

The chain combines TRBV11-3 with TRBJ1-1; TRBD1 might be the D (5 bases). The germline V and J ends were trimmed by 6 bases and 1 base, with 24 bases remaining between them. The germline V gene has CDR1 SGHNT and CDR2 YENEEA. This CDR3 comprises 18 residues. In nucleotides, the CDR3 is TGTGCCAGCAGGCCGCCCGAGATGAGGCGGGGCTGGAACACTGAAGCTTTCTTT. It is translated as CASRPPEMRRGWNTEAFF.

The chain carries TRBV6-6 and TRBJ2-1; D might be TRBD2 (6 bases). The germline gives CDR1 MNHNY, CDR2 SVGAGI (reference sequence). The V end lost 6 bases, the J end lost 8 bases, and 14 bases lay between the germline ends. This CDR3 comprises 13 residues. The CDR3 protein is CASRTSSFDEQFF. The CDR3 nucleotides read TGTGCCAGCAGGACTAGTTCCTTCGATGAGCAGTTCTTC.